The 16 T cell receptor beta chains listed next were all sequenced from one sample in a study of siplizumab effects on memory and regulatory T cells. Using immunoSEQ multiplex PCR, the repertoire was profiled, and TCRdb retains in-frame clones only, with some absent. The sample has approximately 60,000 clones; about 80% are singletons. The sample consisted of memory CD4+ T cells sorted from blood. The receptors shown here come from a human donor in good health.

This clone has a single count. The chain recombines TRBV7-2 with TRBJ2-3, with TRBD2 matching 8 bases. The CDR3 covers 16 residues. The germline gives CDR1 SGHTA, CDR2 FQGNSA. V lost 2 bases and J lost 0; bases outside the gene matches: 4. The CDR3 loop reads CASSLTGGVSTDTQYF. As DNA, the CDR3 is TGTGCCAGCAGCTTAACCGGGGGGGTGAGCACAGATACGCAGTATTTT.

The V call is TRBV6-1, the J call TRBJ1-5; D not resolved. Germline CDR1 reads MNHNS; CDR2 reads SASEGT. The CDR3 is 15 amino acids. Trimming removed 4 bases at V and 2 bases at J, with 12 bases between. In DNA, the CDR3 is TGTGCCAGCAGTGTAGGGAGGGTCGGCAATCAGCCCCAGCATTTT. Residues: CASSVGRVGNQPQHF.

The CDR3 is CASYPRDTGELFF. DNA for the CDR3: TGTGCTAGTTATCCCAGGGACACCGGGGAGCTGTTTTTT. The V and J genes are TRBV12-5 and TRBJ2-2; the D gene is possibly TRBD1 (5 bases). V was pared by 8 bases and J by 3 bases, with 10 bases between. Germline V gene sequence: CDR1 LGHNT, CDR2 FRNRAP. CDR3 size: 13 residues.

The chain is built from TRBV5-4 and TRBJ2-3, with D tentatively TRBD1 or TRBD2 (6 bases each). The CDR3 covers 13 residues. V was cut by 1 base and J by 8 bases, with 11 bases left in between. Germline assignment: CDR1 SGHNT and CDR2 YYREEE (reference sequence). Here the CDR3 reads CASSLQGGGTQYF. In nucleotides, the CDR3 is TGTGCCAGCAGCTTGCAAGGGGGAGGTACGCAGTATTTT.

The V call is TRBV5-1, the J call TRBJ1-2; possible D gene TRBD1, 6 bases. The CDR3 sequence is 15 residues long. V gave up 2 bases and J gave up 0 bases, with 11 bases separating them. Germline V CDR1 and CDR2: SGHRS, YFSETQ. CDR3 coding DNA: TGCGCCAGCAGCTTAACAGGGTTAGCTAACTATGGCTACACCTTC. This gives the protein CASSLTGLANYGYTF.

For the CDR3, the DNA is TGTGCCAGCAGTGTGAACGGCTATGGCTACACCTTC. Its protein product is CASSVNGYGYTF. This chain connects TRBV2 to TRBJ1-2, with D unresolved. This CDR3 is 12 amino acids long. With 4 bases removed from V and 4 bases from J, the gap between germline ends came to 7 bases. Germline assignment: CDR1 SNHLY and CDR2 FYNNEI.

This chain joins TRBV6-6 and TRBJ2-1; D is undetermined. This CDR3 is 14 amino acids long. Trimming stripped 2 bases from V and 0 bases from J, with 5 bases between. Germline V CDR1 and CDR2: MNHNY, SVGAGI (reference sequence). CDR3 sequence: CASSYERSYNEQFF. The CDR3 region has the DNA TGTGCCAGCAGTTACGAGCGCTCCTACAATGAGCAGTTCTTC.

The chain combines TRBV29-1 with TRBJ2-5; a possible D gene is TRBD1 (5 bases). CDR1 and CDR2 (germline): SQVTM, ANQGSEA. The CDR3 consists of 12 residues. Trimming pared 2 bases from V and 5 bases from J, leaving 9 bases between. The CDR3 reads CSVELGVETQYF. In nucleotides, the CDR3 is TGCAGCGTTGAATTAGGGGTGGAGACCCAGTACTTC.

This chain uses TRBV7-6 with TRBJ2-1; the match to TRBD2 covers 8 bases. The V gene end was trimmed by 6 bases and the J gene end by 2 bases; junction bases not matched to a gene: 9. Germline V gives CDR1 SGHVS, CDR2 FNYEAQ. CDR3 length equals 16 residues. CDR3 bases: TGTGCCAGCAGTACGACGGGGGGGGCCCCCTACAATGAGCAGTTCTTC. It encodes CASSTTGGAPYNEQFF.

This sequence joins TRBV6-1 and TRBJ1-1; 10 nucleotides align to TRBD1. Germline V CDR1 and CDR2: MNHNS, SASEGT. The CDR3 has 14 residues. The ends lost 7 bases at V and 3 bases at J; junction bases unmatched: 5. CDR3 nucleotides: TGTGCCAGCAAAACCGGGACAGGGGACACTGAAGCTTTCTTT. Encoded protein: CASKTGTGDTEAFF.

This chain connects TRBV19 to TRBJ1-5; 7 bases fit TRBD1. Per germline, CDR1 LNHDA and CDR2 SQIVND (reference sequence). There are 15 residues in the CDR3. V lost 4 bases and J lost 1; bases outside the gene matches: 4. This chain's CDR3 is CASSTGGTSNQPQHF. The DNA for the CDR3 is TGTGCCAGTAGTACAGGGGGAACGAGCAATCAGCCCCAGCATTTT. The full variable domain, completed using reference TRBV19 and TRBJ1-5, is DGGITQSPKYLFRKEGQNVTLSCEQNLNHDAMYWYRQDPGQGLRLIYYSQIVNDFQKGDIAEGYSVSREKKESFPLTVTSAQKNPTAFYLCASSTGGTSNQPQHFGDGTRLSIL.

This clone was seen once. V gene TRBV7-2 combines with J gene TRBJ2-1; 12 nucleotides line up with TRBD2. J lost 0 bases, V lost 5 bases, and 5 bases had no gene match. Germline V gene sequence: CDR1 SGHTA, CDR2 FQGNSA. The length of the CDR3 is 17 residues. The CDR3 spells CASSPGLAGSSYNEQFF. Here the CDR3 DNA reads TGTGCCAGCAGCCCTGGACTAGCGGGAAGCTCCTACAATGAGCAGTTCTTC.

DNA for the CDR3: TGTGCCAGCAGCCCCCCAGGTGGGACAGCATATAATTCACCCCTCCACTTT. It is translated as CASSPPGGTAYNSPLHF. The V call is TRBV7-2, the J call TRBJ1-6, with 7 bases identical to TRBD1. The V gene end was trimmed by 5 bases and the J gene end by 4 bases; junction bases not matched to a gene: 11. The germline V gene has CDR1 SGHTA and CDR2 FQGNSA. This CDR3 spans 17 amino acids.

This chain uses TRBV5-4 with TRBJ1-6; the D gene is possibly TRBD1 (5 bases). V was clipped by 2 bases and J by 4 bases, with 10 bases between them. Germline values: CDR1 SGHNT, CDR2 YYREEE (reference sequence). This CDR3 region has 15 residues. The CDR3 loop is CASSFGREYNSPLHF. DNA for the CDR3: TGTGCCAGCAGCTTTGGCAGGGAATATAATTCACCCCTCCACTTT.

V gene TRBV19 combines with J gene TRBJ2-7; D not certain. Trimming removed 6 bases at V and 3 bases at J, with 15 bases between. The CDR3 runs 14 residues. Germline V gives CDR1 LNHDA, CDR2 SQIVND (reference sequence). Written as DNA, the CDR3 is TGTGCCAGTAGCGGGTTTTCCGAAGTCTACGAGCAGTACTTC. Amino acids: CASSGFSEVYEQYF.

The chain combines TRBV6-1 with TRBJ1-2, with TRBD1 matching 8 bases. With 2 bases clipped from V and 6 bases from J, the junction kept 5 bases outside the gene matches. Germline V CDR1 and CDR2: MNHNS, SASEGT. There are 14 residues in the CDR3. The DNA of the CDR3 is TGTGCCAGCAGTGAATCGACAGGGGTAGATGGCTACACCTTC. This encodes CASSESTGVDGYTF.